This T cell receptor (beta chain) is from a study of blood T cell repertoires in COVID-19. About the study: There were acute and convalescent COVID-19 samples, and they came from the United States, Italy and Spain.

The CDR3 totals 11 residues. Germline V gene lookup returns CDR1 LGHDT and CDR2 YNNKEL (reference sequence). The V end lost 10 bases, the J end lost 4 bases, and 10 bases lay between the germline ends. Those who participated ranged in age from roughly 18 to 95 years and resided in about two dozen US areas. Each participant's cohort was designated according to participant-reported clinical history. This clone was seen ten or more times. Authors' processing steps: Reference gene primer amplification in the assay estimated nucleated cell counts. The assay was immunoSEQ multiplex PCR, and TCRdb's table has in-frame clones only and misses some. V and J calls plus clone size are reproduced from that table; the DNA served to infer D and trimming. The sample carries 150,000 to 200,000 clones, roughly 88% recorded once.

This clonotype originated in a woman in her forties or fifties who had recovered from COVID-19. The source material was PBMCs or T cells enriched from blood (not recorded which). The genes are TRBV3-1 (or the pseudogene TRBV3-2) and TRBJ1-1, with a weak D call TRBD1 (6 bases). The CDR3: CATRGGTEAFF. The CDR3 bases are TGTGCCACCAGGGGAGGCACTGAAGCTTTCTTT.